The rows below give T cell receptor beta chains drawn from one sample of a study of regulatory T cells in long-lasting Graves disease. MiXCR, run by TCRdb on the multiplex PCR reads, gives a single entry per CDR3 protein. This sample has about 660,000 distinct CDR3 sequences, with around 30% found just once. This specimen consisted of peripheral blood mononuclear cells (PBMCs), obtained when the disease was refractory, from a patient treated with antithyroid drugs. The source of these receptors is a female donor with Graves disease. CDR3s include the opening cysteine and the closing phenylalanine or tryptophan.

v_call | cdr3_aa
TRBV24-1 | CATSGGGDNRNEQFF
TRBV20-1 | CSASRGIAKNIQYF
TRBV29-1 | CSVEEPSSYNEQFF
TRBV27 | CASSLGQKAGEQYF
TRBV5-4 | CASRGDYRTDTQYF
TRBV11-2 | CASSYPPQDTEAFF
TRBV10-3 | CAISEGDSEYF
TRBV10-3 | CAISGGQNQPQHF
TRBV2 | CASSELIEAFF
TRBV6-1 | CASSEMTSAYEQYF
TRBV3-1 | CASSQHMGTEAFF
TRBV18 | CASSPTEGTNTEAFF
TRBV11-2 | CASSPFSGNSQETQYF
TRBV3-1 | CASSQEPRRAFF
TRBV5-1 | CASARQGADYGYTF
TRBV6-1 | CASSPPTSFIHEQYF
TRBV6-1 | CASSSRDSPGNTEAFF
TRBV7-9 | CASSLGRAGTGELFF
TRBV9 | CASSVAGDNQPQHF
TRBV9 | CASSVGEGLYEQYF
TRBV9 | CASSSWTSTEAFF
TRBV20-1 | CSARTPLSYEQYF
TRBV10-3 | CAISGWGGNTEAFF
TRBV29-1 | CSVDQSGGSSYEQYF
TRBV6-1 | CASSEGDLSNTIYF
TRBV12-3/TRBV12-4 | CASSFDNAKNIQYF
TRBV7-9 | CASSNRDRAYEQYF
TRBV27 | CASSLSDRTEAFF
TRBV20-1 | CSAKTSGSSYEQYF
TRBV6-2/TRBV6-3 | CASSELGGAPYEQYF
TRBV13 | CASSLGIPRDNPNEQFF
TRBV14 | CASSLPGPYNYGYTF
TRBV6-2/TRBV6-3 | CASSYRGTGFYGYTF
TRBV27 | CASSFLDARANYSPLHF
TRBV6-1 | CASSPTGELFF
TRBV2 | CASRVVLTGQYF
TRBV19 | CASTFGRTNYGYTF
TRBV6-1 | CASSDFTASAGELFF
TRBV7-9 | CASSLGRSASGRDTQYF
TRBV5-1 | CASSLQSLALNTEAFF
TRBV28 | CASSLSATYQETQYF
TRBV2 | CASSDLAGGVETQYF
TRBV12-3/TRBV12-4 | CASSATGISYEQYF
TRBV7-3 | CASSRPGGANVLTF
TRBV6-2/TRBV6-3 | CASRGRGQGVHEQYF
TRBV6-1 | CASRTSGHYEQYF
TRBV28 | CASSPGRYYGYTF
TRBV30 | CAWSKVGRNYGYTF
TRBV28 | CASKSGRVGAYEQYF
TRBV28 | CASSFSSGGGGWKTQYF
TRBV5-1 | CASSHSVDGELFF
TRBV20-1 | CSASSNQETQYF
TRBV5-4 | CASSLGSVYSNQPQHF
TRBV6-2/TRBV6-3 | CASSERLAGVTGEQYF
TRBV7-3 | CASSADVNTEAFF